Each of the 23 T cell receptor beta chains below was sequenced from the same sample in a study of control samples from healthy donors and cancer patients. Using immunoSEQ multiplex PCR, the repertoire was profiled, and TCRdb retains in-frame clones only, with some absent. The sample consists of over 25,000 clones, around 87% of them appearing once. Sequenced material: PBMCs. All receptors come from a woman aged 40 to 50 with lung cancer.

The V call is TRBV28, the J call TRBJ2-7; 13 bases fit TRBD2. Germline V gene lookup returns CDR1 MDHEN and CDR2 SYDVKM. Trimming at V came to 6 bases and at J to 2 bases, leaving 1 base not matched to a gene. This CDR3 has 14 residues. CDR3 in DNA: TGTGCCAGCAGAGGGACTAGCGGGGCCTACGAGCAGTACTTC. Protein sequence: CASRGTSGAYEQYF.

This rearrangement joins TRBV13 to TRBJ1-4; D might be TRBD1 (6 bases). V was cut by 7 bases and J by 7 bases, with 10 bases left in between. This CDR3 comprises 12 residues. Germline loops: CDR1 PRHDT, CDR2 FYEKMQ (reference sequence). CDR3 amino acids: CASKTGREKLFF. The CDR3 bases are TGTGCCAGCAAAACAGGGCGTGAAAAACTGTTTTTT. The variable domain in full, completed from reference TRBV13 and TRBJ1-4, reads AAGVIQSPRHLIKEKRETATLKCYPIPRHDTVYWYQQGPGQDPQFLISFYEKMQSDKGSIPDRFSAQQFSDYHSELNMSSLELGDSALYFCASKTGREKLFFGSGTQLSVL.

The chain recombines TRBV14 with TRBJ1-3; D is unclear. The CDR3 loop spans 14 amino acids. Trimming cost V 0 bases and J 4 bases, with 7 bases left between them. Germline values: CDR1 SGHDN, CDR2 FVKESK. DNA for the CDR3: TGTGCCAGCAGCCAAGATCGTCTCGGAAACACCATATATTTT. Protein sequence: CASSQDRLGNTIYF.

This clone was observed a single time. CDR3 sequence: CASSPGSILSTDTQYF. As DNA, the CDR3 is TGTGCCAGCTCACCCGGGTCCATACTCAGCACAGATACGCAGTATTTT. This rearrangement joins TRBV18 to TRBJ2-3; no reliable D call. Per germline, CDR1 KGHSH and CDR2 LQKENI. The V gene lost 3 bases and the J gene lost 0 bases, with 13 bases spanning the gap. The CDR3 is 16 amino acids.

The J gene is TRBJ1-5, the V gene TRBV7-8; D is uncertain. V was clipped by 5 bases and J by 1 base, with 6 bases between them. There are 13 residues in the CDR3. Looked up from germline, CDR1 is SGHVS and CDR2 is FQNEAQ. DNA for the CDR3: TGTGCCAGCAGCCCCGGAAGCAATCAGCCCCAGCATTTT. This codes for CASSPGSNQPQHF.

This chain links TRBV19 with TRBJ1-4, with 7 nucleotides matching TRBD1. CDR3 length: 15 residues. Germline-derived CDR1 and CDR2 are LNHDA and SQIVND (reference sequence). The trim removed 8 bases at V and 7 bases at J, leaving 13 bases unmatched. The CDR3 loop reads CASARARDSGEKLFF. CDR3 in DNA: TGTGCCAGTGCCAGGGCCCGGGACAGCGGTGAAAAACTGTTTTTT.

The gene calls are TRBV30 and TRBJ1-3; maybe TRBD1 (5 bases). The ends were cut back, 6 bases at V and 1 base at J, with 13 bases in the middle. Germline assignment: CDR1 GTSNPN and CDR2 SVGIG (reference sequence). This CDR3 has 14 residues. The DNA for the CDR3 is TGTGCCTGCCCCGCGGGGGGATCTGGAAACACCATATATTTT. Its translation is CACPAGGSGNTIYF.

This clone was detected once. The gene calls are TRBV28 and TRBJ1-6; no firm D call. Germline V gives CDR1 MDHEN, CDR2 SYDVKM. Trimming took off 7 bases at V and 5 bases at J, with 9 bases between the two ends. This CDR3 contains 13 residues. DNA for the CDR3: TGTGCCAGCAAACCGGGCGATAATTCACCCCTCCACTTT. Protein: CASKPGDNSPLHF.

This chain links TRBV7-8 with TRBJ1-6; no reliable D call. This CDR3 spans 13 amino acids. The germline gives CDR1 SGHVS, CDR2 FQNEAQ. Trimming shortened V by 1 base and J by 5 bases, and 3 bases separated the two germline ends. The DNA of the CDR3 is TGTGCCAGCAGCTTAGACCATAATTCACCCCTCCACTTT. Encoded protein: CASSLDHNSPLHF.

This sequence joins TRBV18 and TRBJ1-2, with 8 bases fitting TRBD1. Germline assignment: CDR1 KGHSH and CDR2 LQKENI. V lost 4 bases to trimming and J lost 4 bases; unmatched junction nucleotides: 5. The CDR3 loop spans 14 amino acids. This CDR3 reads CASSLGQGGYGYTF. DNA for the CDR3: TGTGCCAGCTCACTTGGACAGGGTGGCTATGGCTACACCTTC. The whole variable domain, remainder taken from reference TRBV18 and TRBJ1-2, is NAGVMQNPRHLVRRRGQEARLRCSPMKGHSHVYWYRQLPEEGLKFMVYLQKENIIDESGMPKERFSAEFPKEGPSILRIQQVVRGDSAAYFCASSLGQGGYGYTFGSGTRLTVV.

In the case of this clone: This sample also contains other DNA sequences that code for the same CDR3. This chain connects TRBV5-4 to TRBJ1-6; no clear D gene. CDR3 size: 14 residues. V lost 4 bases, J lost 9 bases, and 14 bases lay in between. Germline loops: CDR1 SGHNT, CDR2 YYREEE (reference sequence). CDR3 DNA sequence: TGTGCCAGCAGCGGCAGAGGCTTGGGTTCACCCCTCCACTTT. Protein product: CASSGRGLGSPLHF.

The chain links TRBV10-3 to TRBJ1-1, with D uncertain. The CDR3 covers 15 residues. V lost 6 bases to trimming and J lost 4 bases, with 18 bases between them. Germline V gene lookup returns CDR1 ENHRY and CDR2 SYGVKD. This chain's CDR3 is CAIRGSVVGGTEAFF. The CDR3 coding sequence is TGTGCCATCAGGGGGTCCGTCGTGGGAGGCACTGAAGCTTTCTTT.

The CDR3 reads CSVAGQGATEAFF. DNA for the CDR3: TGCAGCGTTGCTGGCCAGGGGGCCACTGAAGCTTTCTTT. This chain connects TRBV29-1 to TRBJ1-1; 8 bases are a match to TRBD1. The CDR3 extends over 13 amino acids. The germline gives CDR1 SQVTM, CDR2 ANQGSEA. V shed 4 bases, J shed 4 bases, and the junction held 5 bases outside the gene matches.

The V gene is TRBV29-1, the J gene TRBJ1-2; 9 bases fit TRBD1. J gave up 3 bases and V 3 bases, and 5 bases lay outside the gene matches. The CDR3 sequence is 14 residues long. The germline gives CDR1 SQVTM, CDR2 ANQGSEA. The CDR3 protein is CSVDGTGTDYGYTF. DNA for the CDR3: TGCAGCGTTGACGGGACAGGGACCGACTATGGCTACACCTTC.

This chain joins TRBV5-4 and TRBJ1-2, with D unresolved. Between the trimmed V and J ends, which lost 4 bases and 4 bases, there was a span of 11 bases. This CDR3 comprises 13 residues. The germline V gene encodes CDR1 SGHNT and CDR2 YYREEE (reference sequence). The CDR3: CASSITYTYGYTF. The CDR3 nucleotides are TGTGCCAGCAGCATAACGTATACCTATGGCTACACCTTC.

The CDR3 here is CATSREGTENYEQYF. The CDR3 DNA is TGTGCCACCAGCAGAGAGGGGACAGAAAACTACGAGCAGTACTTC. The chain employs TRBV15 and TRBJ2-7, with TRBD1 matching over 7 bases. V lost 0 bases and J lost 3; bases outside the gene matches: 5. CDR1 LNHNV and CDR2 YYDKDF come from the germline V gene (reference sequence). The CDR3 loop spans 15 amino acids.

The chain carries TRBV9 and TRBJ1-2; the match to TRBD1 covers 9 bases. The germline V gene has CDR1 SGDLS and CDR2 YYNGEE. The V and J ends lost 2 bases and 4 bases, in that order; junction bases with no gene match: 6. The CDR3 spans 15 residues. CDR3 amino acids: CASSVQTGGIYGYTF. For the CDR3, the DNA is TGTGCCAGCAGCGTCCAGACAGGGGGTATCTATGGCTACACCTTC.

The chain links TRBV4-2 to TRBJ1-1; tentative D call: TRBD1 (6 bases). The germline V and J ends were trimmed by 1 base and 5 bases, with 14 bases remaining between them. The length of the CDR3 is 15 residues. Germline CDR1 is LGHNA and CDR2 is YNFKEQ. The CDR3 bases are TGTGCCAGCAGCCAAGGCGCAGGGGAGGGTACTGAAGCTTTCTTT. Its translation: CASSQGAGEGTEAFF.

The chain employs TRBV3-1 (or the pseudogene TRBV3-2) and TRBJ2-5; no definite D call. V lost 0 bases and J 2 bases, leaving 16 bases between the germline ends. The germline CDR1 and CDR2 sequences are LGHDT and YNNKEL (reference sequence). The CDR3 is 17 residues long. The CDR3 sequence: CASSQDSAWATQETQYF. The CDR3 DNA reads TGTGCCAGCAGCCAAGATAGTGCATGGGCTACTCAAGAGACCCAGTACTTC.

Here the CDR3 reads CASSLDTWGVNTGELFF. For the CDR3, the DNA is TGTGCCAGCAGCTTAGATACGTGGGGAGTGAACACCGGGGAGCTGTTTTTT. The chain carries TRBV11-3 and TRBJ2-2, with TRBD2 as a possible D gene (5 bases). Trimming stripped 0 bases from V and 1 base from J, with 12 bases between. CDR1 and CDR2 (germline): SGHNT, YENEEA. This CDR3 is built from 17 residues. Looking up the rest from reference TRBV11-3 and TRBJ2-2 gives the full variable domain: EAGVVQSPRYKIIEKKQPVAFWCNPISGHNTLYWYLQNLGQGPELLIRYENEEAVDDSQLPKDRFSAERLKGVDSTLKIQPAELGDSAVYLCASSLDTWGVNTGELFFGEGSRLTVL.

This clone was observed a single time. The J gene is TRBJ1-2, the V gene TRBV5-1, with 7 bases lining up with TRBD1. Looked up from germline, CDR1 is SGHRS and CDR2 is YFSETQ. Germline trimming cut 0 bases from V and 4 bases from J; bases unmatched to any gene: 6. The CDR3 runs 15 residues. CDR3 in amino acids: CASSLEAGGGYGYTF. The DNA for the CDR3 is TGCGCCAGCAGCTTGGAGGCAGGGGGTGGCTATGGCTACACCTTC. Full variable domain (rest looked up from reference TRBV5-1 and TRBJ1-2): KAGVTQTPRYLIKTRGQQVTLSCSPISGHRSVSWYQQTPGQGLQFLFEYFSETQRNKGNFPGRFSGRQFSNSRSEMNVSTLELGDSALYLCASSLEAGGGYGYTFGSGTRLTVV.

This chain connects TRBV27 to TRBJ2-3; weak D call: TRBD1 (6 bases). Germline assignment: CDR1 MNHEY and CDR2 SMNVEV (reference sequence). Trimming took off 6 bases at V and 4 bases at J, with 14 bases between the two ends. The CDR3 extends over 14 amino acids. The chain's CDR3 is CASRTTRQADTQYF. For the CDR3, the DNA is TGTGCCAGCAGGACAACTAGACAGGCAGATACGCAGTATTTT.

The chain couples TRBV6-5 to TRBJ1-2; D might be TRBD1 (5 bases). Trimming shortened V by 2 bases and J by 7 bases, and 11 bases separated the two germline ends. In germline, CDR1 is MNHEY, CDR2 SVGAGI. The CDR3 consists of 13 residues. CDR3 sequence: CASSYTGTGGYTF. In DNA form, the CDR3 reads TGTGCCAGCAGTTACACGGGGACGGGTGGCTACACCTTC.